The 9 T cell receptor beta chains given below trace back to one sample, sequenced in a study of T cells in Graves' hyperthyroidism and ophthalmopathy. The CDR3 regions of TCR beta were amplified from RNA transcripts. During a first-round RT-PCR of the TCR CDR3, the HTBI primer set was used. From the multiplex PCR reads, TCRdb called clonotypes with MiXCR, one entry per CDR3 protein. The data contain around 450,000 distinct CDR3 sequences, approximately 15% of them seen just once; the ten biggest clones take up roughly 7.4%. The sequencing input was blood. These receptors were taken from a young woman with Graves' hyperthyroidism.

This clonotype was recorded many times. This sequence joins TRBV19 and TRBJ2-7; the D gene is possibly TRBD1 (5 bases). V shed 5 bases and J shed 6 bases, with 14 bases lying between them. This CDR3 contains 13 residues. The germline V gene has CDR1 LNHDA and CDR2 SQIVND (reference sequence). The CDR3, as DNA: TGTGCCAGTAGTGGGGCAGGCCTCCTCGAGCAGTACTTC. This encodes CASSGAGLLEQYF.

This clonotype was observed many times. This chain links TRBV30 with TRBJ2-7; perhaps TRBD1 as D (6 bases). The length of the CDR3 is 16 residues. V shed 0 bases and J shed 8 bases, with 23 bases lying between them. From germline, CDR1 is GTSNPN and CDR2 SVGIG (reference sequence). This chain's CDR3 is CAWSVGFRGDSTKQYF. The CDR3 DNA sequence: TGTGCCTGGAGTGTAGGGTTCAGGGGCGATAGTACGAAGCAGTACTTC.

V is TRBV15 and J is TRBJ1-1; D perhaps matches TRBD1 (5 bases). Trimming cost V 1 base and J 8 bases, with 14 bases left between them. Per germline, CDR1 LNHNV and CDR2 YYDKDF (reference sequence). This CDR3 has 14 residues. CDR3 protein: CATSRGGRVDEAFF. CDR3 DNA: TGTGCCACCAGCAGAGGGGGCAGGGTAGACGAAGCTTTCTTT.

In this sample, this clonotype turned up many times. This chain connects TRBV5-6 to TRBJ2-3, with 10 bases that match TRBD2. Losses at the gene ends were 4 bases for V and 2 bases for J; bases not matched to a gene: 7. Germline loops: CDR1 SGHDT, CDR2 YYEEEE. This CDR3 is 16 amino acids long. The CDR3 DNA reads as TGTGCCAGCAGCCGGACTAGCGGCATTACCACAGATACGCAGTATTTT. This gives the protein CASSRTSGITTDTQYF. Supplemented by reference TRBV5-6 and TRBJ2-3, the full variable domain reads DAGVTQSPTHLIKTRGQQVTLRCSPKSGHDTVSWYQQALGQGPQFIFQYYEEEERQRGNFPDRFSGHQFPNYSSELNVNALLLGDSALYLCASSRTSGITTDTQYFGPGTRLTVL.

This clonotype was observed a handful of times. The genes are TRBV24-1 and TRBJ1-3; D gene unclear. Germline values: CDR1 KGHDR, CDR2 SFDVKD. V was shortened by 9 bases and J by 2 bases, with 10 bases between the two germline ends. The CDR3 runs 13 residues. CDR3: CATSPYPGNTIYF. The DNA of the CDR3 is TGTGCCACCTCTCCGTACCCTGGAAACACCATATATTTT.

This clonotype was seen at least ten times. This chain links TRBV27 with TRBJ2-2; D is unresolved. This CDR3 is 14 amino acids long. The V end lost 5 bases, the J end lost 6 bases, and 13 bases lay between the germline ends. CDR1 and CDR2 (germline): MNHEY, SMNVEV (reference sequence). The CDR3: CASSPSGRAGELFF. The CDR3 DNA is TGTGCCAGCAGTCCCTCGGGTAGGGCCGGGGAGCTGTTTTTT.

This clonotype showed up many times. The V call is TRBV28, the J call TRBJ1-2; the D gene is possibly TRBD1 (5 bases). The CDR3 is 13 residues long. Germline CDR1 reads MDHEN; CDR2 reads SYDVKM. V was shortened by 4 bases and J by 4 bases, with 10 bases between the two germline ends. The CDR3 nucleotides read TGTGCCAGCAGTTCCGGGACGACCTATGGCTACACCTTC. It specifies CASSSGTTYGYTF.

At least ten counts were recorded for this clonotype. The rearrangement uses TRBV5-1 and TRBJ1-3, with D perhaps TRBD1 (5 bases). The V gene lost 0 bases and the J gene lost 5 bases, with 9 bases spanning the gap. Germline CDR1 reads SGHRS; CDR2 reads YFSETQ. The length of the CDR3 is 14 residues. The CDR3 DNA is TGCGCCAGCAGCTTGGAGGGGATCCGAAACACCATATATTTT. It translates to CASSLEGIRNTIYF.

This clonotype has a count of ten or more. The chain has TRBV11-2 and TRBJ2-1; TRBD2 matches at 7 bases. The CDR3 is 11 residues long. Germline V gene sequence: CDR1 SGHAT, CDR2 FQNNGV. The V and J ends lost 5 bases and 9 bases, in that order; junction bases with no gene match: 1. As DNA, the CDR3 is TGTGCCAGCAGCGGGGGGGGTGAGCAGTTCTTC. Encoded protein: CASSGGGEQFF. Together with reference TRBV11-2 and TRBJ2-1, the CDR3 gives the full variable domain: EAGVAQSPRYKIIEKRQSVAFWCNPISGHATLYWYQQILGQGPKLLIQFQNNGVVDDSQLPKDRFSAERLKGVDSTLKIQPAKLEDSAVYLCASSGGGEQFFGPGTRLTVL.